These T cell receptor beta chains were read from a single sample in a study of cytomegalovirus exposure and HLA in healthy donors. Here immunoSEQ multiplex PCR was the method, and the copy in TCRdb shows in-frame clones only, minus some. The data contain about 120,000 clones, more than 60% of them singletons. Material for sequencing was PBMCs. These TCRs come from a woman between 35 and 50 years old in good health and CMV-seropositive. Both conserved end residues are part of each CDR3. Fields, in order: V gene, clone size, J gene, D gene, CDR3 protein. The D gene is left open where the match is weak. Not all rows give a size; the values are once, few, many and, for expanded clones, a class.

V: TRBV25-1
size: NA
J: TRBJ2-5
D: TRBD1
CDR3: CASSGQGAGEQYF

V: TRBV4-2
size: NA
J: TRBJ1-5
D: NA
CDR3: CASSQDLGRIFANSNQPQHF

V: TRBV7-2
size: NA
J: TRBJ2-1
D: NA
CDR3: CASSLEASSQRQFF

V: TRBV9
size: NA
J: TRBJ1-6
D: TRBD1
CDR3: CASSVNTDRGFLHF

V: TRBV5-6
size: NA
J: TRBJ2-3
D: TRBD1
CDR3: CASSAYRGLTDTQYF

V: TRBV5-4
size: NA
J: TRBJ1-2
D: TRBD1
CDR3: CASSTRQGTNYGYTF

V: TRBV19
size: NA
J: TRBJ2-1
D: TRBD2
CDR3: CASSRGTSGNNEQFF

V: TRBV6-6
size: NA
J: NA
D: NA
CDR3: CASTNRDSSYEQYF

V: TRBV7-2
size: NA
J: TRBJ1-6
D: TRBD1
CDR3: CASSPVGQSSYNSPLHF

V: TRBV7-9
size: NA
J: TRBJ2-3
D: TRBD2
CDR3: CASSPGGGADTQYF

V: TRBV6-5
size: NA
J: TRBJ1-1
D: TRBD1
CDR3: CASNDRANTEAFF

V: TRBV2
size: few
J: TRBJ2-3
D: TRBD1
CDR3: CASSEATGGGTDTQYF

V: TRBV9
size: NA
J: TRBJ2-2
D: TRBD2
CDR3: CASSVATSGGAGELFF

V: TRBV9
size: NA
J: TRBJ2-3
D: TRBD2
CDR3: CASSVVLAGGDTQYF

V: TRBV15
size: NA
J: TRBJ2-7
D: TRBD1
CDR3: CATSRTGTGQQYF

V: TRBV19
size: NA
J: TRBJ2-6
D: NA
CDR3: CASSKTGGANVLTF

V: TRBV6-4
size: large
J: TRBJ2-1
D: TRBD2
CDR3: CASSMTSGSNNEQFF

V: TRBV2
size: NA
J: TRBJ1-6
D: NA
CDR3: CASRQGLSPLHF

V: TRBV6-5
size: NA
J: TRBJ2-5
D: TRBD2
CDR3: CASSPGLAFETQYF

V: TRBV5-3
size: NA
J: TRBJ1-1
D: NA
CDR3: CARSSEQGARPSNTEAFF

V: TRBV6-5
size: NA
J: TRBJ1-1
D: NA
CDR3: CASRLREGAEAFF

V: TRBV5-4
size: NA
J: TRBJ1-4
D: TRBD1
CDR3: CASSFGQGNEKLFF

V: TRBV7-8
size: NA
J: TRBJ2-1
D: TRBD2
CDR3: CASSSRGLADNEQFF

V: TRBV4-1
size: NA
J: TRBJ2-7
D: NA
CDR3: CASSQNRAYEQYF

V: TRBV11-2
size: NA
J: TRBJ2-5
D: TRBD2
CDR3: CASSFAGVSLETQYF

V: TRBV11-2
size: NA
J: TRBJ1-5
D: NA
CDR3: CASSLERGQPQHF

V: TRBV7-3
size: NA
J: TRBJ2-1
D: TRBD2
CDR3: CASSSSSGGAEQFF

V: TRBV10-3
size: few
J: TRBJ2-5
D: TRBD2
CDR3: CAISEYVSGGRAETQYF

V: TRBV19
size: NA
J: TRBJ2-2
D: TRBD2
CDR3: CASSIGGLGPGELFF

V: TRBV7-9
size: NA
J: TRBJ2-7
D: TRBD2
CDR3: CASSKRTSGMYEQYF

V: TRBV27
size: few
J: TRBJ2-1
D: TRBD2
CDR3: CASSSDSRLAGANEQFF

V: TRBV27
size: NA
J: TRBJ2-7
D: TRBD2
CDR3: CASSFSLAGGTYEQYF

V: TRBV5-6
size: NA
J: TRBJ2-7
D: NA
CDR3: CASSGHATSAYF

V: TRBV4-3
size: NA
J: TRBJ1-2
D: TRBD1
CDR3: CASSQTRDRGSDGYPF

V: TRBV5-4
size: NA
J: TRBJ1-6
D: TRBD1
CDR3: CASSRTGSSYNSPLHF

V: TRBV7-2
size: NA
J: TRBJ2-5
D: TRBD2
CDR3: CASSPGLDSQETQYF

V: TRBV19
size: NA
J: TRBJ2-5
D: NA
CDR3: CASRRQGQETQYF

V: TRBV7-3
size: NA
J: TRBJ2-2
D: TRBD2
CDR3: CASSLAGGPGELFF

V: TRBV5-1
size: NA
J: TRBJ1-2
D: NA
CDR3: CASSLVAGNYGYTF

V: TRBV11-3
size: few
J: TRBJ2-2
D: NA
CDR3: CASSLGHNTGELFF

V: TRBV19
size: NA
J: TRBJ1-1
D: TRBD1
CDR3: CASSVGQALNTEAFF

V: TRBV27
size: NA
J: TRBJ2-7
D: TRBD1
CDR3: CASSLSRQGSSYEQYF

V: TRBV7-2
size: NA
J: TRBJ2-1
D: NA
CDR3: CASSLESTYAQFF

V: TRBV30
size: NA
J: TRBJ1-4
D: TRBD1
CDR3: CAWKGPDRGGRLFF

V: TRBV6-5
size: once
J: TRBJ2-3
D: TRBD1
CDR3: CASTTTGSTDTQYF

V: TRBV4-1
size: NA
J: TRBJ1-5
D: NA
CDR3: CASSQRTDSNQPQHF

V: TRBV2
size: NA
J: TRBJ1-5
D: NA
CDR3: CASSEMGRSGQPQHF

V: TRBV4-2
size: NA
J: TRBJ2-2
D: TRBD2
CDR3: CASSQVTSGGSGELFF

V: TRBV7-2
size: NA
J: TRBJ2-1
D: TRBD2
CDR3: CASSLVGSGGGYNEQFF

V: TRBV9
size: NA
J: TRBJ1-5
D: NA
CDR3: CASSETDLSNQPQHF

V: TRBV6-1
size: few
J: TRBJ2-3
D: TRBD2
CDR3: CASSGGGAPNTQYF

V: TRBV11-3
size: NA
J: TRBJ2-1
D: TRBD1
CDR3: CASSHTGGSYNEQFF

V: TRBV5-1
size: NA
J: TRBJ1-2
D: NA
CDR3: CASSFRLADGYTF

V: TRBV7-2
size: NA
J: TRBJ2-7
D: TRBD1
CDR3: CASSPGQGAIYEQYF